This T cell receptor (beta chain) came from a study of T cell responses to AZD1222 COVID-19 vaccine. Germline CDR1 reads LNHDA; CDR2 reads SQIVND (reference sequence). Between the trimmed V and J ends, which lost 3 bases and 5 bases, there was a span of 10 bases. This CDR3 region has 13 residues. Data came from immunoSEQ multiplex PCR; TCRdb stores just in-frame clones and leaves some out. The sample contains 65,000 to 90,000 clones, roughly 90% of which appear only once. This clone was observed once. Its specificity is not known. Regarding the study as a whole: CD4 TCRs covered the whole spike, strongest at regions 160-218 and 743-854.

V gene TRBV19 combines with J gene TRBJ2-5, with a possible D match to TRBD1 (6 bases). This receptor was taken from an adult in good health. The sequencing used peripheral blood, collected on day 0 of AZD1222 vaccination. CDR3 nucleotides: TGTGCCAGTAGTATGCAGGGGACGGAGACCCAGTACTTC. It is translated as CASSMQGTETQYF.